Listed here is a single T cell receptor beta chain. The data were obtained in a study of identical twins. Germline loops: CDR1 SQVTM, CDR2 ANQGSEA. This CDR3 contains 14 residues. V lost 6 bases and J lost 0; bases outside the gene matches: 7. TCRdb recomputed calls from the 5' RACE reads with MiXCR, one row per CDR3 protein. Found here are 650,000 to 800,000 distinct CDR3 sequences, 8.6% of them singletons; the top ten hold approximately 0.94%. The sample was also reused in another study, on yellow fever vaccine responses in identical twins.

The chain couples TRBV29-1 to TRBJ1-1, with 7 nucleotides matching TRBD1. The sample was PBMCs. The TCR comes from a woman aged 18 to 35 in good health. CDR3 nucleotide sequence: TGCAGCGTCAAACCGGGACAGATGAACACTGAAGCTTTCTTT. It yields the protein CSVKPGQMNTEAFF.